This TCR beta chain was sequenced in a study of CD4+ T cells in melanoma. Study results and limitations: In melanoma, neoantigen-specific CD4+ T cells reportedly differed in differentiation state.

The CDR3 length is 17 residues. V was cut by 0 bases and J by 2 bases, with 16 bases left in between. Germline V gene sequence: CDR1 SGHRS, CDR2 YFSETQ. In the case of this clone: Antigen unknown.

Assay: immunoSEQ multiplex PCR; the TCRdb copy retains only in-frame clones and omits some. The data hold roughly 10,000 clones, with 50% to 75% observed a single time. This TCR derives from a human donor with melanoma. Material for sequencing was cells from a culture (not recorded whether cultured in vitro). V gene TRBV5-1 combines with J gene TRBJ2-3; D not resolved. CDR3 protein: CASSLAGWMLPTDTQYF. In DNA, the CDR3 is TGCGCCAGCAGCTTGGCTGGGTGGATGTTACCCACAGATACGCAGTATTTT.